This TCR beta chain was identified during a study of T cell repertoires in cytomegalovirus infection. To note about this clonotype: Its antigen is still unknown.

The V and J ends lost 0 bases and 7 bases, in that order; junction bases with no gene match: 2. The CDR3 spans 13 residues. CDR1 is SGHNT and CDR2 is YYREEE in the germline V gene (reference sequence). Study-level points and caveats: The ex vivo response was dominated by HLA-C-restricted CMV-specific TCR beta clonotypes.

TCRdb reprocessed the reads with MiXCR, giving one entry per CDR3 protein. Of about 450,000 distinct CDR3 sequences in the sample, roughly 30% were seen once. The gene calls are TRBV5-4 and TRBJ1-2, with 8 nucleotides matching TRBD1. This TCR came from a human donor in good health (CMV status not recorded). Some clones in this sample may be carry-over from other donors' samples. Sequencing input: PBMCs. CDR3 sequence: CASSLAGGLGYTF. The CDR3 nucleotides are TGTGCCAGCAGCTTGGCAGGGGGCCTTGGCTACACCTTC.